This record concerns one T cell receptor beta chain sequence. Its antigen is still unknown. A read error may produce the germline difference seen at one junction end. The donors were six healthy women who made up three monozygous twin pairs. Each of the three twin pairs had been raised together, and the twins in each pair were thought likely to have encountered the same infectious agents and vaccines. RNA was isolated from peripheral blood mononuclear cells and used to prepare TCR cDNA libraries. This sample stems from a study of identical twins' blood T cells (dated by TCRdb to the early 2010s). A note on the overall study: About 50 million Illumina reads were obtained across some 12 libraries, of which six were alpha-chain libraries and six were beta-chain libraries. To assess how genetics influences repertoire formation, the study used next-generation sequencing to compare the TCR alpha and beta chain repertoires of three pairs of monozygous twins.

What the study reported, not specific to this receptor: Independent studies were stated to be required to validate the proposed role of the TCRalpha J segment in MHC recognition during thymic selection. Twin pairs were reported to be markedly more alike in V gene usage than unrelated donors were, even when looking at non-selected out-of-frame TCRbeta clonotypes. The number of shared CDR3 clonotypes between two donors was mainly determined by the product of their cloneset sizes, and twins did not clearly deviate from this trend. Because the twins were reared together, environmental influences could not be excluded as an explanation for twin similarity. Looking at the most abundant TCRbeta clonotypes, every donor had more CDR3 sequences in common with her twin than with unrelated donors.

Libraries were built with 5' RACE. TCRdb shows the sequencer as Illumina Genome Analyzer IIx. The RNA-based TCR cDNA libraries were made using a previously described protocol that was modified in several ways. To prevent cross-contamination, barcodes specific to each sample were added to both ends of every TCR cDNA library during cDNA synthesis and amplification. The source study handled its data this way. Between about 95,000 and nearly 500,000 clonotypes were identified per individual, and about 2 to 3.6 million CDR3-containing reads were obtained per library. Reads carrying improper barcode index combinations were removed, after which the MiTCR software was used to build a cloneset for each library. During the assembly of CDR3 clonotypes by MiTCR, low-quality reads were filtered or rescued and PCR and sequencing errors were corrected. Artificial out-of-frame clonotypes were removed by being mapped to in-frame sequences, with one indel in the CDR3 allowed. To measure how similar V and J gene usage was between donors, Jensen-Shannon divergence was divided by mean entropy. The public reads were run again by TCRdb, first through fastp at Q25 and then through MiXCR, and only productive beta chains were kept. Duplicate CDR3 protein sequences are folded into a single record with the most common DNA and genes. These V and J calls are TCRdb output, not the study's own analysis. A total of hundreds of thousands of distinct CDR3 sequences appear in this sample, roughly 30% of them only once. Jointly, the top ten make up about 6.1% of the sample.

This receptor was obtained from a woman aged 18-49 years in good health. Sequenced material: PBMCs.

The CDR3 region reads CSVEKSTGNNGYAF. The DNA is as follows: TGCAGCGTTGAAAAGAGTACAGGCAATAACGGCTACGCCTTC. In this chain, TRBV29-1 is recombined with TRBJ1-2; 5 matching bases give a weak D call of TRBD1. The germline V gene encodes CDR1 SQVTM and CDR2 ANQGSEA. The CDR3 runs 14 residues from the cysteine to the phenylalanine. Only the CDR3 part of the read is kept: 42 bases, read in frame from the first base.